This T cell receptor beta chain came from a study of PD-L1 blockade in urothelial cancer. Libraries were prepared by immunoSEQ multiplex PCR; TCRdb keeps only in-frame clonotypes and omits some of them. The data show 38,000 or so clones, over 70% seen once. The specimen was PBMCs, collected around atezolizumab (anti-PD-L1) treatment. The sequence came from a man in his 60s with urothelial cancer.

CDR3 nucleotide sequence: TGCGCCAGCAGTGCGGGGGGCGCAGGTCTAGATACGCAGTATTTT. The encoded protein is CASSAGGAGLDTQYF. The V call is TRBV10-1, the J call TRBJ2-3; possible D gene TRBD2, 7 bases. The CDR3 consists of 15 residues. V lost 4 bases and J lost 5, with 16 bases in between. Germline V gives CDR1 WNHNN, CDR2 SYGVQD (reference sequence).